The source of this T cell receptor beta chain is a study of shared clonotypes between healthy human individuals. Measured with immunoSEQ multiplex PCR; TCRdb has only the in-frame clones, and not every one. The sample consists of approximately 1,500,000 clones, 95% to 97% of them appearing once. Sequenced: naive CD4+ T cells sorted from blood. As for subset: CD45RA+ positively selected. The sequence was obtained from a man aged 25 to 45 in good health.

The DNA of the CDR3 is TGTGCCAGCAGCTTAGGGGGAGGGAAGGCTGAAAAACTGTTTTTT. Translated: CASSLGGGKAEKLFF. The J gene is TRBJ1-4, the V gene TRBV7-9; D gene uncertain. The CDR3 spans 15 residues. V lost 1 base to trimming and J lost 7 bases, with 13 bases between them. CDR1 and CDR2 from the germline V gene are SEHNR and FQNEAQ (reference sequence).